The TCR beta chain under discussion was sequenced for a study of shared clonotypes between healthy human individuals. Overall study context: Used for every donor were three CD4 naive, three CD4 memory, two CD8 naive and one CD8 memory plate.

Whole-study results and caveats: Researchers sampled only blood; tissue repertoires likely differ.

As to this clone: Its specificity is unknown.

Trimming took 3 bases from V and 4 from J, leaving 16 bases between them. This CDR3 region has 16 residues. Germline lookup yields CDR1 KGHSH and CDR2 LQKENI. Assay used: immunoSEQ multiplex PCR; TCRdb lists only in-frame clones, some missing. Here the sample spans 1.6 million or so clones, approximately 98.5% being singletons. The gene calls are TRBV18 and TRBJ2-1, with D perhaps matching TRBD2 (5 bases). This receptor was identified in a man younger than 45 in good health. Sequenced material: naive CD4+ T cells sorted from blood. Sample subset: CD45RA+ positively selected. The CDR3 sequence: CASSPRPTGKYNEQFF. The CDR3 coding sequence is TGTGCCAGCTCACCTAGACCCACCGGGAAGTACAATGAGCAGTTCTTC. Variable domain in full (rest from reference TRBV18 and TRBJ2-1): NAGVMQNPRHLVRRRGQEARLRCSPMKGHSHVYWYRQLPEEGLKFMVYLQKENIIDESGMPKERFSAEFPKEGPSILRIQQVVRGDSAAYFCASSPRPTGKYNEQFFGPGTRLTVL.